These 14 T cell receptor beta chains share one sample of origin, sequenced in a study of T cell changes during pregnancy in multiple sclerosis. Produced via immunoSEQ multiplex PCR; TCRdb's table is partial and in-frame only. The sample carries 50,000 to 75,000 clones, around nine tenths recorded once. The sequencing here drew on peripheral blood, taken in the first trimester of pregnancy. These receptors all stem from a female donor in good health, enrolled as a control in a pregnancy study.

V gene TRBV7-9 combines with J gene TRBJ1-1, with TRBD1 matching 8 bases. This CDR3 has 12 residues. Germline values: CDR1 SEHNR, CDR2 FQNEAQ (reference sequence). V lost 3 bases, J lost 8 bases, and 2 bases stayed unmatched. The CDR3 DNA sequence: TGTGCCAGCAGCTTCAGGGGGCGGGAAGCTTTCTTT. Translated: CASSFRGREAFF.

The chain couples TRBV28 to TRBJ2-1; D is perhaps TRBD1 (5 bases). Germline CDR1 and CDR2: MDHEN and SYDVKM. V lost 7 bases and J 4 bases, leaving 8 bases between the germline ends. The CDR3 has 12 residues. The chain's CDR3 is CASNQGYNEQFF. The CDR3 nucleotides are TGTGCCAGCAATCAGGGTTACAATGAGCAGTTCTTC.

V usage is TRBV7-3 and J usage is TRBJ2-3, with 9 bases fitting TRBD1. This CDR3 contains 15 residues. Per the germline V gene, CDR1 is SGHTA and CDR2 is FQGTGA. Trimming at V came to 3 bases and at J to 3 bases, leaving 4 bases not matched to a gene. CDR3 in amino acids: CASSLTTGGTDTQYF. CDR3 nucleotides: TGTGCCAGCAGCTTGACGACAGGGGGGACAGATACGCAGTATTTT.

This rearrangement joins TRBV9 to TRBJ2-1, with D uncertain. Deletions cut 5 bases from V and 0 bases from J, with 6 bases between. Germline CDR1 SGDLS, CDR2 YYNGEE. The CDR3 is 13 amino acids. Here the CDR3 DNA reads TGTGCCAGCAGGGGCCCCTCCTACAATGAGCAGTTCTTC. Its protein is CASRGPSYNEQFF.

This rearrangement joins TRBV7-8 to TRBJ1-5, with 7 bases lining up with TRBD1. V was clipped by 6 bases and J by 3 bases; unmatched bases: 11. Looked up from germline, CDR1 is SGHVS and CDR2 is FQNEAQ. The CDR3 extends over 16 amino acids. The CDR3 DNA reads as TGTGCCAGCAGTCCAGCGAGGACAGGAGTCAATCAGCCCCAGCATTTT. It translates to CASSPARTGVNQPQHF.

The chain couples TRBV5-1 to TRBJ2-2; 9 bases are shared with TRBD1. The J segment lost 4 bases and the V segment lost 1 base, leaving 8 bases of the junction unmatched. CDR1 and CDR2 (germline): SGHRS, YFSETQ. CDR3 length: 17 amino acids. The CDR3 DNA is TGCGCCAGCAGCTTGTCTCCGGGACAGGGCTCCACCGGGGAGCTGTTTTTT. Amino acids: CASSLSPGQGSTGELFF.

The chain carries TRBV30 and TRBJ2-7; 7 bases fit TRBD1. The CDR3 runs 15 residues. CDR1 GTSNPN and CDR2 SVGIG come from the germline V gene (reference sequence). The V segment lost 3 bases and the J segment 1 base; nucleotides outside the gene matches: 9. The CDR3 spells CAWRAGTDYSYEQYF. Here the CDR3 DNA reads TGTGCCTGGAGGGCCGGGACAGATTATTCCTACGAGCAGTACTTC.

V is TRBV4-2 and J is TRBJ1-4; D gene unclear. Germline values: CDR1 LGHNA, CDR2 YNFKEQ. Between the trimmed V and J ends, which lost 4 bases and 0 bases, there was a span of 3 bases. The CDR3 has 13 residues. The CDR3 coding sequence is TGTGCCAGCAGCCCCGCAACTAATGAAAAACTGTTTTTT. Its protein product is CASSPATNEKLFF.

V and J are TRBV4-2 and TRBJ2-2; D unclear. V lost 4 bases and J lost 8, with 5 bases in between. Germline CDR1 reads LGHNA; CDR2 reads YNFKEQ. The CDR3 covers 11 residues. Here the CDR3 reads CASSRQGELFF. CDR3 sequence (DNA): TGTGCCAGCAGCCGTCAGGGGGAGCTGTTTTTT.

The chain has TRBV13 and TRBJ1-2, with 11 bases matching TRBD1. Germline-derived CDR1 and CDR2 are PRHDT and FYEKMQ (reference sequence). J lost 6 bases, V lost 6 bases, and 6 bases had no gene match. The CDR3 sequence is 14 residues long. The CDR3 loop is CASSSGQGENGYTF. In nucleotides, the CDR3 is TGTGCCAGCAGTTCGGGACAGGGGGAAAATGGCTACACCTTC.

The rearrangement uses TRBV4-1 and TRBJ2-1; tentatively, D is TRBD2 (6 bases). CDR1 and CDR2 (germline): MGHRA, YSYEKL. V was pared by 4 bases and J by 6 bases, with 13 bases between. The CDR3 length is 14 residues. DNA for the CDR3: TGCGCCAGCAGCCTCTTGGACGGGGGCAATGAGCAGTTCTTC. Translated, it gives CASSLLDGGNEQFF.

This chain links TRBV28 with TRBJ2-7; no clear D. This CDR3 is built from 14 residues. Germline CDR1 is MDHEN and CDR2 is SYDVKM. V lost 7 bases and J lost 2, with 15 bases in between. The CDR3 bases are TGTGCCAGCACTGCCAGCGAAACCACCTACGAGCAGTACTTC. It is translated as CASTASETTYEQYF.

There are a few counts of this clone. The chain's CDR3 is CAWSVGMNTEAFF. The DNA of the CDR3 is TGTGCCTGGAGTGTCGGGATGAACACTGAAGCTTTCTTT. V usage is TRBV30 and J usage is TRBJ1-1; D gene ambiguous. V gave up 0 bases and J gave up 0 bases, with 5 bases separating them. Germline CDR1 GTSNPN, CDR2 SVGIG (reference sequence). This CDR3 has 13 amino acids.

This chain links TRBV7-9 with TRBJ1-2; D gene ambiguous. CDR1 and CDR2 from the germline V gene are SEHNR and FQNEAQ (reference sequence). V was pared by 2 bases and J by 0 bases, with 13 bases between. The CDR3 is made up of 16 amino acids. In DNA form, the CDR3 reads TGTGCCAGCAGCTTATCCGGGCGGGGAACTAACTATGGCTACACCTTC. Its translation: CASSLSGRGTNYGYTF.